This record concerns one TCR beta chain sequence. Its antigen is undetermined. The sample originates from a study of cytomegalovirus exposure and HLA in healthy donors. The study, taken as a whole, reports: Some public TCRs appeared in many individuals, while most sequences were rare. The classifier reportedly diagnosed cytomegalovirus status with high specificity and sensitivity.

The PCR ran on 60 Vbeta and 13 Jbeta primers. Assay: immunoSEQ multiplex PCR; the TCRdb copy retains only in-frame clones and omits some. The table for this sample gives roughly 39,000 clones. The donors comprised healthy bone marrow donors. The CDR3 runs 12 residues. The ends were cut back, 4 bases at V and 11 bases at J, with 9 bases in the middle. The V gene's germline CDR1 is MNHNS and CDR2 SASEGT. Specimen: PBMCs. The V gene is TRBV6-1, the J gene TRBJ1-6; D is unresolved. This sequence originates from a woman in her twenties or thirties in good health and CMV-seropositive. The DNA of the CDR3 is TGTGCCAGCAGTGTGGTGCGGCCACCCCTCCACTTT. Its translation: CASSVVRPPLHF.